Each of the 13 T cell receptor beta chains below was sequenced from the same sample in a study of PD-1 blockade in mismatch repair-deficient tumors. Libraries were prepared by immunoSEQ multiplex PCR; TCRdb keeps only in-frame clonotypes and omits some of them. The top ten clones hold around 5.5% of a sample with 70,000 to 95,000 clones, roughly 80% of them seen once. Sequenced material: peripheral blood, taken 44 weeks after starting pembrolizumab. The origin of the receptors is an adult with mismatch repair-deficient cancer.

This clone was seen more than once but under ten times. V gene TRBV29-1 combines with J gene TRBJ1-2; D is ambiguous. CDR1 and CDR2 (germline): SQVTM, ANQGSEA. Deletions cut 3 bases from V and 14 bases from J, with 19 bases between. The CDR3 contains 12 residues. The CDR3 DNA reads TGCAGCGTTGACGGGGAGGCGTTCCCCAATACCTTC. Amino acids: CSVDGEAFPNTF.

This chain uses TRBV2 with TRBJ2-7; maybe TRBD1 (6 bases). The CDR3 consists of 13 residues. Germline CDR1 SNHLY, CDR2 FYNNEI. V gave up 6 bases and J gave up 0 bases, with 9 bases separating them. CDR3 residues: CASSRTASYEQYF. The DNA of the CDR3 is TGTGCCAGCAGCCGGACAGCCTCCTACGAGCAGTACTTC.

The genes are TRBV7-8 and TRBJ2-7; D unresolved. This CDR3 comprises 14 residues. V was cut by 0 bases and J by 5 bases, with 11 bases left in between. CDR1 and CDR2 from the germline V gene are SGHVS and FQNEAQ. The CDR3, as DNA: TGTGCCAGCAGCTTAGCCCCAGGCTTGGACGAGCAGTACTTC. Amino acids: CASSLAPGLDEQYF.

V usage is TRBV6-5 and J usage is TRBJ1-3; the D is unclear. The CDR3 spans 13 residues. Germline CDR1 and CDR2: MNHEY and SVGAGI. Trimming took off 7 bases at V and 4 bases at J, with 11 bases between the two ends. CDR3 bases: TGTGCCAGCATTATAGACGCCGGAAACACCATATATTTT. Protein sequence: CASIIDAGNTIYF.

The chain employs TRBV2 and TRBJ2-2, with D perhaps matching TRBD1 (6 bases). The CDR3 loop spans 15 amino acids. V lost 4 bases and J lost 1, with 10 bases in between. Germline lookup yields CDR1 SNHLY and CDR2 FYNNEI. The CDR3 DNA sequence: TGTGCCAGCAGTGCCCAGACAGGGAACACCGGGGAGCTGTTTTTT. Protein product: CASSAQTGNTGELFF. The whole variable domain, remainder taken from reference TRBV2 and TRBJ2-2, is EPEVTQTPSHQVTQMGQEVILRCVPISNHLYFYWYRQILGQKVEFLVSFYNNEISEKSEIFDDQFSVERPDGSNFTLKIRSTKLEDSAMYFCASSAQTGNTGELFFGEGSRLTVL.

V gene TRBV14 combines with J gene TRBJ1-3, with no clear D. This CDR3 is built from 14 residues. The germline V gene encodes CDR1 SGHDN and CDR2 FVKESK. V lost 0 bases, J lost 7 bases, and 10 bases lay in between. CDR3 nucleotides: TGTGCCAGCAGCCAAGATTTACGTGGGAACACCATATATTTT. Translation: CASSQDLRGNTIYF.

This clone was recorded only once. The V and J genes are TRBV9 and TRBJ2-4, with TRBD2 matching over 11 bases. This CDR3 contains 15 residues. The germline CDR1 and CDR2 sequences are SGDLS and YYNGEE. The junction had 4 bases not matched to a gene; V was cut back by 2 bases and J by 6 bases. This CDR3 is CASSVGSGRGNIQYF. DNA for the CDR3: TGTGCCAGCAGCGTCGGTAGCGGGAGGGGAAACATTCAGTACTTC.

The chain carries TRBV9 and TRBJ2-3, with D uncertain. This CDR3 has 13 residues. Per germline, CDR1 SGDLS and CDR2 YYNGEE. The V gene lost 4 bases and the J gene lost 6 bases, with 12 bases spanning the gap. The CDR3 bases are TGTGCCAGCAGCCCGGAACCAGCTGATACGCAGTATTTT. Amino acids: CASSPEPADTQYF.

The chain employs TRBV30 and TRBJ1-1; no clear D. CDR3 length: 13 residues. The germline V gene has CDR1 GTSNPN and CDR2 SVGIG (reference sequence). V was shortened by 4 bases and J by 0 bases, with 9 bases between the two germline ends. This chain's CDR3 is CAWTNSMNTEAFF. The CDR3 nucleotides are TGTGCCTGGACGAACAGCATGAACACTGAAGCTTTCTTT.

The rearrangement links TRBV5-1 to TRBJ2-5, with 8 bases that match TRBD2. Germline V gene sequence: CDR1 SGHRS, CDR2 YFSETQ. CDR3 length equals 15 residues. The V and J ends lost 2 bases and 5 bases, in that order; junction bases with no gene match: 8. CDR3 DNA sequence: TGCGCCAGCAGCTTCGGGGGGGATCCTTGGGAGACCCAGTACTTC. Translated: CASSFGGDPWETQYF. Supplemented by reference TRBV5-1 and TRBJ2-5, the full variable domain reads KAGVTQTPRYLIKTRGQQVTLSCSPISGHRSVSWYQQTPGQGLQFLFEYFSETQRNKGNFPGRFSGRQFSNSRSEMNVSTLELGDSALYLCASSFGGDPWETQYFGPGTRLLVL.

This rearrangement joins TRBV7-3 to TRBJ2-3; tentatively, D is TRBD1 (5 bases). Trimming stripped 2 bases from V and 2 bases from J, with 8 bases between. The CDR3 length is 14 residues. Germline V gene sequence: CDR1 SGHTA, CDR2 FQGTGA. The CDR3 DNA sequence: TGTGCCAGCAGCTTACAGGGATACACAGATACGCAGTATTTT. This translates into CASSLQGYTDTQYF.

The rearrangement links TRBV5-4 to TRBJ2-7; 7 nucleotides match TRBD1. The CDR3 is made up of 13 amino acids. In germline, CDR1 is SGHNT, CDR2 YYREEE (reference sequence). Trimming at V came to 4 bases and at J to 2 bases, leaving 3 bases not matched to a gene. In DNA form, the CDR3 reads TGTGCCAGCAGCACGACAGGGACCTACGAGCAGTACTTC. It is translated as CASSTTGTYEQYF.

This chain connects TRBV10-3 to TRBJ2-2; tentatively, D is TRBD1 (5 bases). This CDR3 region has 15 residues. V was trimmed by 2 bases and J by 1 base, leaving 8 bases between them. CDR1 is ENHRY, CDR2 SYGVKD, per germline. The CDR3 here is CAISEVTGNTGELFF. Here the CDR3 DNA reads TGTGCCATCAGTGAGGTCACAGGGAACACCGGGGAGCTGTTTTTT.